The entry below describes one T cell receptor beta chain. Here immunoSEQ multiplex PCR was the method, and the copy in TCRdb shows in-frame clones only, minus some. This table holds about 660,000 clones, about 89% found once. The sample is drawn from a study of shared T cell receptors in the human thymus. CDR3 length: 13 amino acids. Per germline, CDR1 MNHEY and CDR2 SVGAGI. Losses at the gene ends were 6 bases for V and 7 bases for J; bases not matched to a gene: 6. This sample was also put to use in a study of human thymus T cells. That source notes: All donors were healthy Finnish infants who were undergoing corrective surgery to treat congenital heart defects. Resections that were taken during corrective heart surgery supplied the thymus tissue. Thymic and blood repertoires showed apparently biased V and J gene usage. Among unrelated individuals, related research reported thymic repertoires that overlapped highly.

The chain joins TRBV6-5 to TRBJ1-5; 7 nucleotides align to TRBD1. The sample comprised thymocytes. The source of this sequence is a boy under three years old with a congenital heart defect. CDR3 sequence (DNA): TGTGCCAGCAGACGGACAGGCGAACAGCCCCAGCATTTT. Amino acids: CASRRTGEQPQHF.